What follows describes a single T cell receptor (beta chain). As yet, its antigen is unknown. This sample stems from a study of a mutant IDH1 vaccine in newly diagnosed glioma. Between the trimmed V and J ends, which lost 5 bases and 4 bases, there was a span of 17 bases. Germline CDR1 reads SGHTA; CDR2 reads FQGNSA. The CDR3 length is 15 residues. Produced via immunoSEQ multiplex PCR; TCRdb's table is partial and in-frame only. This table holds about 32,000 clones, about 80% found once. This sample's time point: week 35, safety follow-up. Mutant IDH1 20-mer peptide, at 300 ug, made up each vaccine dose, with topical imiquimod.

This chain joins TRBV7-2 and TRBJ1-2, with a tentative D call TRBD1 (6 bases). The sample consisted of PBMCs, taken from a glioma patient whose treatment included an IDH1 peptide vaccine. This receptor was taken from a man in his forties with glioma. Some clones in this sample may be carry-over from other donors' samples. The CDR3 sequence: CASSAGGGAGYGYTF. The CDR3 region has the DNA TGTGCCAGCAGCGCTGGAGGGGGGGCTGGCTATGGCTACACCTTC.